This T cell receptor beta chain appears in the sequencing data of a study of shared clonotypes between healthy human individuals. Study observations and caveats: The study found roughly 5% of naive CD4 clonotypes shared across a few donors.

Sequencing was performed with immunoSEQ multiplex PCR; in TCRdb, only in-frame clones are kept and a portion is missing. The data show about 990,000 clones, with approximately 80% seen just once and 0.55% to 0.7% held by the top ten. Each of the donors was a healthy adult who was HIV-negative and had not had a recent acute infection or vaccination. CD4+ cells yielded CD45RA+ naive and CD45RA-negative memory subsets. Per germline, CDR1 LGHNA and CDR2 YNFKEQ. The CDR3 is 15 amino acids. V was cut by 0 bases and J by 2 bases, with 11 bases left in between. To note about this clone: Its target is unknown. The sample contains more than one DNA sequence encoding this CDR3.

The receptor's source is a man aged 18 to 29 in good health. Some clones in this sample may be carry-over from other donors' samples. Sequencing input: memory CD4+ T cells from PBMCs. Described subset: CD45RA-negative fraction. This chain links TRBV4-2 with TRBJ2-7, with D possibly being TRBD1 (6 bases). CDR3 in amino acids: CASSQDLAGAYEQYF. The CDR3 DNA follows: TGTGCCAGCAGCCAAGATCTTGCAGGGGCCTACGAGCAGTACTTC.